This is a list of T cell receptor beta chains from one sample in a study of a mutant IDH1 vaccine in newly diagnosed glioma. Antigens of these TCRs are unknown. TCRdb's table, derived via immunoSEQ multiplex PCR, lists solely in-frame clones and lacks some. The data contain about 32,000 clones, approximately 78% of them singletons. The material was PBMCs, obtained from a glioma patient whose treatment included an IDH1 peptide vaccine. Receptors originate from a woman aged 35 to 49 with glioma. The CDR3 runs from the conserved cysteine through the conserved F or W. D genes are given only for firm matches. Clone size is stated in some rows and not others, as once, few, many or a class when expanded.

V: TRBV10-3
J: TRBJ2-1
D: .
size: .
CDR3: CAISDPGRGDEQFF
DNA: TGTGCCATCAGTGACCCAGGACGAGGGGATGAGCAGTTCTTC

V: TRBV14
J: TRBJ2-3
D: .
size: .
CDR3: CASTYGGGPDTQYF
DNA: TGTGCCAGCACTTATGGCGGGGGCCCAGATACGCAGTATTTT

V: TRBV10-3
J: TRBJ2-3
D: TRBD2
size: .
CDR3: CAISEPRLAGGAVSDTQYF
DNA: TGTGCCATCAGTGAGCCCCGACTAGCGGGGGGGGCAGTTTCAGATACGCAGTATTTT

V: TRBV11-2
J: TRBJ2-3
D: .
size: .
CDR3: CASSSATLTDTQYF
DNA: TGTGCCAGCAGCTCGGCCACTCTCACAGATACGCAGTATTTT

V: TRBV6-5
J: TRBJ1-2
D: .
size: .
CDR3: CASRRTRQQGYTF
DNA: TGTGCCAGCCGACGAACCCGTCAGCAGGGCTACACCTTC

V: TRBV29-1
J: TRBJ2-5
D: .
size: .
CDR3: CSVETAEETQYF
DNA: TGCAGCGTTGAAACGGCGGAAGAGACCCAGTACTTC

V: TRBV6-1
J: TRBJ2-5
D: TRBD2
size: .
CDR3: CASSVLAGGAKETQYF
DNA: TGTGCCAGCAGTGTCCTCGCCGGGGGGGCCAAAGAGACCCAGTACTTC

V: TRBV7-9
J: TRBJ2-7
D: .
size: .
CDR3: CASSLKGSLSEQYF
DNA: TGTGCCAGCAGCTTAAAGGGCAGCTTGAGCGAGCAGTACTTC

V: TRBV6-6
J: TRBJ1-2
D: .
size: .
CDR3: CASSGETPVGGYTF
DNA: TGTGCCAGCAGTGGGGAGACACCCGTGGGGGGCTACACCTTC

V: TRBV6-1
J: TRBJ1-1
D: .
size: .
CDR3: CASIKGVPEAFF
DNA: TGTGCCAGCATCAAGGGGGTCCCTGAAGCTTTCTTT

V: TRBV7-6
J: TRBJ2-7
D: .
size: .
CDR3: CASSSHYRGQGSSSYEQYF
DNA: TGTGCCAGCAGCTCGCATTACCGAGGGCAGGGATCTAGCTCCTACGAGCAGTACTTC

V: TRBV5-5
J: TRBJ2-5
D: .
size: .
CDR3: CASSLEGRRETQYF
DNA: TGTGCCAGCAGCTTGGAGGGGCGACGCGAGACCCAGTACTTC

V: TRBV14
J: TRBJ1-1
D: .
size: .
CDR3: CASSQDAAGAEGGTEAFF
DNA: TGTGCCAGCAGCCAAGATGCTGCGGGGGCAGAAGGGGGCACTGAAGCTTTCTTT

V: TRBV4-1
J: TRBJ2-2
D: .
size: .
CDR3: CASSLQTNTGELFF
DNA: TGCGCCAGCAGCCTTCAGACCAACACCGGGGAGCTGTTTTTT

V: TRBV6-1
J: TRBJ2-2
D: .
size: .
CDR3: CASNRDVGELFF
DNA: TGTGCCAGCAACAGGGACGTCGGGGAGCTGTTTTTT

V: TRBV11-3
J: TRBJ2-3
D: .
size: .
CDR3: CASSTSRGLGDTQYF
DNA: TGTGCCAGCAGCACCAGTAGGGGCTTAGGAGATACGCAGTATTTT

V: TRBV27
J: TRBJ2-7
D: .
size: .
CDR3: CASSLSHSISYEQYF
DNA: TGTGCCAGCAGTTTATCTCACAGCATATCCTACGAGCAGTACTTC

V: TRBV15
J: TRBJ2-5
D: .
size: .
CDR3: CATSSYATQETQYF
DNA: TGTGCCACCAGCAGTTATGCGACACAAGAGACCCAGTACTTC

V: TRBV19
J: TRBJ1-2
D: .
size: few
CDR3: CATLTGRYGYTF
DNA: TGTGCCACCCTAACAGGGAGGTATGGCTACACCTTC

V: TRBV29-1
J: TRBJ2-7
D: TRBD1
size: .
CDR3: CSVGGTGFGEQYF
DNA: TGCAGCGTTGGCGGGACAGGGTTTGGGGAGCAGTACTTC

V: TRBV27
J: TRBJ2-3
D: TRBD2
size: .
CDR3: CASQRAGGPLDTQYF
DNA: TGTGCCTCTCAGAGGGCGGGGGGGCCTTTGGATACGCAGTATTTT

V: TRBV5-5
J: TRBJ2-7
D: TRBD1
size: .
CDR3: CASSMRWGQIVRLPSYEQYF
DNA: TGTGCCAGCAGCATGCGCTGGGGACAGATTGTCCGTCTCCCATCCTACGAGCAGTACTTC

V: TRBV7-6
J: TRBJ1-1
D: .
size: few
CDR3: CASSSGLNTEAFF
DNA: TGTGCCAGCAGCTCAGGGCTGAACACTGAAGCTTTCTTT

V: TRBV7-2
J: TRBJ2-7
D: TRBD2
size: .
CDR3: CASSHGGEQYF
DNA: TGTGCCAGCAGCCACGGGGGGGAGCAGTACTTC

V: TRBV25-1
J: TRBJ2-5
D: .
size: .
CDR3: CASSEYSAGPETQYF
DNA: TGTGCCAGCAGTGAATATTCGGCAGGGCCAGAGACCCAGTACTTC

V: TRBV5-4
J: TRBJ1-1
D: .
size: once
CDR3: CASSLKGRNTEAFF
DNA: TGTGCCAGCAGCTTGAAGGGCCGAAACACTGAAGCTTTCTTT

V: TRBV19
J: TRBJ1-2
D: TRBD1
size: .
CDR3: CASSTDRVSGYTF
DNA: TGTGCCAGTAGCACGGACAGGGTTTCAGGCTACACCTTC

V: TRBV11-2
J: TRBJ1-2
D: TRBD1
size: .
CDR3: CASSSQGVTLNYGYTF
DNA: TGTGCCAGCAGCTCCCAGGGGGTGACGCTTAACTATGGCTACACCTTC

V: TRBV5-1
J: TRBJ1-1
D: TRBD1
size: .
CDR3: CASSLEGSTGKAFF
DNA: TGCGCCAGCAGCTTGGAGGGATCGACAGGGAAAGCTTTCTTT

V: TRBV7-8
J: TRBJ2-6
D: .
size: .
CDR3: CASSFLSGANVLTF
DNA: TGTGCCAGCAGCTTCCTCTCTGGGGCCAACGTCCTGACTTTC

V: TRBV12-2
J: TRBJ1-4
D: .
size: .
CDR3: CAPWETVNEKLFF
DNA: TGTGCCCCCTGGGAGACAGTGAATGAAAAACTGTTTTTT

V: TRBV2
J: TRBJ1-2
D: .
size: .
CDR3: CASAPGANYGYTF
DNA: TGTGCCAGCGCACCAGGGGCTAACTATGGCTACACCTTC

V: TRBV11-2
J: TRBJ2-5
D: .
size: .
CDR3: CASSLGGGETQYF
DNA: TGTGCCAGCAGCTTAGGAGGGGGAGAGACCCAGTACTTC

V: TRBV6-1
J: TRBJ2-5
D: .
size: once
CDR3: CASSDFGAGLQETQYF
DNA: TGTGCCAGCAGTGATTTCGGAGCAGGACTCCAAGAGACCCAGTACTTC

V: TRBV2
J: TRBJ1-5
D: .
size: .
CDR3: CASSAGDSNQPQHF
DNA: TGTGCCAGCAGTGCAGGGGATAGCAATCAGCCCCAGCATTTT

V: TRBV29-1
J: TRBJ1-5
D: .
size: .
CDR3: CSVREGNQPQHF
DNA: TGCAGCGTGAGGGAGGGCAATCAGCCCCAGCATTTT

V: TRBV4-1
J: TRBJ2-3
D: .
size: .
CDR3: CASSQGGPQDTQYF
DNA: TGCGCCAGCAGCCAAGGGGGGCCGCAAGATACGCAGTATTTT